A single sample gave rise to the 20 T cell receptor beta chains below, sequenced in a study of T cells in Graves' hyperthyroidism and ophthalmopathy. The investigators amplified TCR beta CDR3 regions from RNA transcripts. During a first-round RT-PCR of the TCR CDR3, the HTBI primer set was used. TCRdb ran MiXCR on the multiplex PCR reads and lists one entry per CDR3 protein. This sample yields some 550,000 distinct CDR3 sequences, of which 15% to 20% are seen a single time; around 3.5% belongs to the top ten. Source material: blood. The receptor set was obtained from a woman aged 40-49 years with Graves' ophthalmopathy.

There are many counts of this clonotype. This sequence joins TRBV20-1 and TRBJ1-5, with 11 bases identical to TRBD1. Germline values: CDR1 DFQATT, CDR2 SNEGSKA (reference sequence). Trimming at V came to 6 bases and at J to 5 bases, leaving 9 bases not matched to a gene. The CDR3 has 15 residues. The CDR3 sequence is CSASTGTGGHQPQHF. The CDR3 DNA follows: TGCAGTGCCTCAACTGGGACAGGGGGACATCAGCCCCAGCATTTT.

Many counts were recorded for this clonotype. This chain links TRBV5-1 with TRBJ2-5, with unresolved D. This CDR3 has 12 residues. Trimming removed 0 bases at V and 7 bases at J, with 7 bases between. The germline CDR1 and CDR2 sequences are SGHRS and YFSETQ. The CDR3 nucleotides are TGCGCCAGCAGCTTGGAGGATGGGACCCAGTACTTC. Encoded protein: CASSLEDGTQYF.

This clonotype is a singleton in its sample. The chain links TRBV20-1 to TRBJ2-5; TRBD1 aligns across 7 bases. The CDR3 is 13 residues long. Germline values: CDR1 DFQATT, CDR2 SNEGSKA (reference sequence). The CDR3 DNA reads TGCAGATCTCCGGGACAGCAGAAAGAGACCCAGTACTTC. This codes for CRSPGQQKETQYF.

This clonotype was counted many times. The genes are TRBV7-9 and TRBJ2-1, with TRBD2 identical over 10 bases. Germline CDR1 reads SEHNR; CDR2 reads FQNEAQ (reference sequence). After removal of 5 bases from V and 5 bases from J, the junction contained 6 bases not matched to a gene. The CDR3 runs 15 residues. The CDR3 DNA reads as TGTGCCAGCAGCCGCTGGACTAGCGGAAACAATGAGCAGTTCTTC. This codes for CASSRWTSGNNEQFF.

This clonotype has at least ten counts. The chain has TRBV7-3 and TRBJ2-3; the D is unclear. Trimming shortened V by 0 bases and J by 0 bases, and 13 bases separated the two germline ends. The CDR3 length is 17 residues. Germline V CDR1 and CDR2: SGHTA, FQGTGA. The CDR3: CASSLTPPGSSTDTQYF. DNA of the CDR3: TGTGCCAGCAGCTTAACTCCCCCGGGTTCTAGCACAGATACGCAGTATTTT.

On this clonotype: The junction does not match germline at one end; this may be a read error. The CDR3 nucleotides read TGCGCCAGCAGCGTAGGTGGGACAGGGGCCGATGGCTGCACCTTC. This gives the protein CASSVGGTGADGCTF. The rearrangement joins TRBV5-1 to TRBJ1-2, with 10 bases fitting TRBD1. Germline-derived CDR1 and CDR2 are SGHRS and YFSETQ. The CDR3 runs 15 residues.

In its sample, this clonotype was seen a few times. The chain uses TRBV6-2 or TRBV6-3 and TRBJ1-3; possible D gene TRBD1, 6 bases. CDR1 is MNHEY, CDR2 SVGEGT, per germline. This CDR3 is 15 amino acids long. The V gene lost 2 bases and the J gene lost 1 base, with 9 bases spanning the gap. The CDR3: CASSYGTGSGNTIYF. DNA of the CDR3: TGTGCCAGCAGTTACGGTACAGGGTCTGGAAACACCATATATTTT.

CDR3 sequence reads: CASRIVAGGQGADEQFF. The DNA for the CDR3 is TGTGCCAGCAGGATAGTGGCTGGGGGTCAAGGAGCTGATGAGCAGTTCTTC. The chain uses TRBV27 and TRBJ2-1; tentatively, D is TRBD1 or TRBD2 (5 bases each). This CDR3 contains 17 residues. V lost 6 bases and J lost 8, with 26 bases in between. From germline, CDR1 is MNHEY and CDR2 SMNVEV (reference sequence).

In this sample, this clonotype turned up many times. The rearrangement uses TRBV29-1 and TRBJ1-2; the match to TRBD1 covers 8 bases. The CDR3 extends over 11 amino acids. Germline values: CDR1 SQVTM, CDR2 ANQGSEA. Unmatched junction bases numbered 3, after V lost 5 bases and J lost 7 bases. The chain's CDR3 is CSVSGGGGYTF. In DNA form, the CDR3 reads TGCAGCGTTTCAGGGGGCGGTGGCTACACCTTC.

The table lists this clonotype with many counts. The V call is TRBV5-1, the J call TRBJ1-5; D gene ambiguous. Germline CDR1 and CDR2: SGHRS and YFSETQ. The CDR3 is 12 residues long. Trimming took off 1 base at V and 6 bases at J, with 5 bases between the two ends. CDR3 DNA sequence: TGCGCCAGCAGCTTGAGATGTCAGCCCCAGCATTTT. Encoded protein: CASSLRCQPQHF.

The chain has TRBV5-1 and TRBJ2-3; possible D gene TRBD2, 7 bases. V gave up 4 bases and J gave up 3 bases, with 9 bases separating them. The CDR3 totals 13 residues. Germline values: CDR1 SGHRS, CDR2 YFSETQ. The CDR3 protein is CASSRGATDTQYF. CDR3 coding DNA: TGCGCCAGCAGCCGGGGGGCGACAGATACGCAGTATTTT.

This clonotype was counted between two and nine times. V and J are TRBV10-3 and TRBJ2-7; D gene unclear. CDR3 length equals 15 residues. V lost 0 bases and J 0 bases, leaving 9 bases between the germline ends. Per the germline V gene, CDR1 is ENHRY and CDR2 is SYGVKD. CDR3 region: CAISESTRVSYEQYF. DNA for the CDR3: TGTGCCATCAGTGAGTCGACCCGGGTCTCCTACGAGCAGTACTTC.

This clonotype was counted between two and nine times. This chain connects TRBV20-1 to TRBJ2-2; D not resolved. Germline assignment: CDR1 DFQATT and CDR2 SNEGSKA (reference sequence). The CDR3 length is 14 residues. Trimming removed 5 bases at V and 0 bases at J, with 10 bases between. Here the CDR3 reads CSAFSTSNTGELFF. The CDR3 coding sequence is TGCAGTGCTTTTTCCACTTCGAACACCGGGGAGCTGTTTTTT.

This clonotype was picked up a small number of times. The chain has TRBV29-1 and TRBJ2-5; TRBD2 is a possible D gene (5 bases). The CDR3 is made up of 13 amino acids. V lost 3 bases and J 2 bases, leaving 10 bases between the germline ends. Germline-derived CDR1 and CDR2 are SQVTM and ANQGSEA. The CDR3 loop reads CSVEKGAQETQYF. CDR3 nucleotides: TGCAGCGTTGAGAAGGGAGCTCAAGAGACCCAGTACTTC.

This chain uses TRBV6-5 with TRBJ2-4, with 9 bases that match TRBD2. The CDR3 runs 17 residues. The germline V gene has CDR1 MNHEY and CDR2 SVGAGI. V trimming: 4 bases; J trimming: 0 bases; junction bases outside the gene matches: 7. The CDR3 loop is CASSCSSSGGAKNIQYF. The CDR3 DNA is TGTGCCAGCAGTTGCTCGAGTAGCGGGGGAGCCAAAAACATTCAGTACTTC.

This clonotype was recorded many times. J is TRBJ2-5 and V is TRBV2; TRBD2 matches at 13 bases. Per the germline V gene, CDR1 is SNHLY and CDR2 is FYNNEI. Trimming cost V 9 bases and J 1 base; bases outside gene matches: 5. This CDR3 contains 15 residues. In DNA form, the CDR3 reads TGTGCCAGTATACTAGCGGGGGGGACCCAAGAGACCCAGTACTTC. It codes for CASILAGGTQETQYF.

The rearrangement links TRBV6-1 to TRBJ1-5; D may be TRBD1 (5 bases). The CDR3 contains 12 residues. Per the germline V gene, CDR1 is MNHNS and CDR2 is SASEGT. Trimming removed 6 bases from V and 9 bases from J, with 12 bases in between. CDR3 nucleotides: TGTGCCAGCAGAATAGGGGTGTCGCCCCAGCATTTT. This translates into CASRIGVSPQHF.

The J gene is TRBJ2-1, the V gene TRBV7-3; 10 bases match TRBD1. This CDR3 spans 15 amino acids. In germline, CDR1 is SGHTA, CDR2 FQGTGA. The V and J ends lost 5 bases and 5 bases, in that order; junction bases with no gene match: 6. CDR3: CASSTGQGEDNEQFF. DNA of the CDR3: TGTGCCAGCAGCACAGGACAGGGGGAGGACAATGAGCAGTTCTTC.

This clonotype came up many times. This chain joins TRBV3-1 and TRBJ2-1, with TRBD2 identical over 11 bases. The CDR3 extends over 16 amino acids. Germline CDR1 reads LGHDT; CDR2 reads YNNKEL (reference sequence). J gave up 0 bases and V 3 bases, and 1 base lay outside the gene matches. CDR3 DNA sequence: TGTGCCAGCAGCCACCTAGCGGGAGGCTCCTACAATGAGCAGTTCTTC. Protein: CASSHLAGGSYNEQFF.

This clonotype was observed many times. CDR3 amino acids: CSARDRGDSPLHF. As DNA, the CDR3 is TGCAGTGCTAGAGATCGGGGCGATTCACCCCTCCACTTT. The genes are TRBV20-1 and TRBJ1-6, with D possibly matching TRBD1 (5 bases). The CDR3 consists of 13 residues. The V end lost 0 bases, the J end lost 8 bases, and 8 bases lay between the germline ends. Germline V gene sequence: CDR1 DFQATT, CDR2 SNEGSKA (reference sequence).